The 21 T cell receptor beta chains in this list originate from one sample, sequenced in a study of beta chain features in type 1 diabetes. These receptors are not linked to any known antigen. Whole-study results and caveats: When Type 1 diabetes patients were examined, their TCRB CDR3s proved moderately but significantly shorter in all four CD4+ subsets.

Isolated RNA was reverse transcribed in full, so expressed TCRB transcripts were sequenced. Repertoires were generated with immunoSEQ multiplex PCR, while TCRdb's copy carries only in-frame clones and drops some. The sample lists about 710,000 clones, around an eighth occurring once. Sample: naive CD4+ T cells from blood. The receptor source for this set is a man between 18 and 35 years old with type 1 diabetes.

This clone appeared a few times. This rearrangement joins TRBV29-1 to TRBJ2-7; 9 bases map to TRBD1. Unmatched junction bases numbered 10, after V lost 3 bases and J lost 4 bases. Germline CDR1 and CDR2: SQVTM and ANQGSEA. CDR3 length: 15 amino acids. CDR3 region: CSVEGGQGLKYEQYF. CDR3 coding DNA: TGCAGCGTTGAGGGAGGACAGGGGCTAAAATACGAGCAGTACTTC.

The V and J genes are TRBV28 and TRBJ2-3, with a weak D call TRBD1 (6 bases). V shed 7 bases and J shed 5 bases, with 19 bases lying between them. In germline, CDR1 is MDHEN, CDR2 SYDVKM. This CDR3 spans 15 amino acids. The CDR3 coding sequence is TGTGCCAGCAACTCCCATGGGGGCCTGGGAGATACGCAGTATTTT. The encoded protein is CASNSHGGLGDTQYF.

The chain carries TRBV5-1 and TRBJ2-7, with D perhaps matching TRBD2 (5 bases). Trimming shortened V by 3 bases and J by 4 bases, and 11 bases separated the two germline ends. CDR1 is SGHRS and CDR2 is YFSETQ in the germline V gene. This CDR3 contains 13 residues. In nucleotides, the CDR3 is TGCGCCAGCAGCTCCCCAGGAGGATACGAGCAGTACTTC. It encodes CASSSPGGYEQYF. The full variable domain, with the rest looked up from reference TRBV5-1 and TRBJ2-7, is KAGVTQTPRYLIKTRGQQVTLSCSPISGHRSVSWYQQTPGQGLQFLFEYFSETQRNKGNFPGRFSGRQFSNSRSEMNVSTLELGDSALYLCASSSPGGYEQYFGPGTRLTVT.

This clone has a handful of counts. This chain joins TRBV7-9 and TRBJ1-5; D unclear. Between the trimmed V and J ends, which lost 4 bases and 5 bases, there was a span of 9 bases. This CDR3 comprises 13 residues. The germline CDR1 and CDR2 sequences are SEHNR and FQNEAQ (reference sequence). CDR3 in DNA: TGTGCCAGCAGCTCCCTGGGAGATCAGCCCCAGCATTTT. Its protein product is CASSSLGDQPQHF.

This clone was counted a few times. The V and J genes are TRBV30 and TRBJ2-7, with TRBD1 as a possible D gene (5 bases). Germline V lookup: CDR1 GTSNPN, CDR2 SVGIG (reference sequence). V dropped 2 bases and J dropped 3 bases, with 8 bases sitting between them. The CDR3 spans 12 residues. CDR3: CAWSPQVYEQYF. CDR3 DNA sequence: TGTGCCTGGAGTCCACAGGTCTACGAGCAGTACTTC.

The V and J genes are TRBV27 and TRBJ2-3; maybe TRBD2 (6 bases). Per germline, CDR1 MNHEY and CDR2 SMNVEV (reference sequence). V was shortened by 6 bases and J by 1 base, with 14 bases between the two germline ends. The CDR3 covers 15 residues. The CDR3 region is CASSLDLAGTDTQYF. The CDR3 DNA follows: TGTGCCAGCAGCCTCGATTTAGCGGGCACAGATACGCAGTATTTT.

Only a few counts were recorded for this clone. The chain carries TRBV7-9 and TRBJ2-3; weak D call: TRBD2 (5 bases). This CDR3 is built from 16 residues. Trimming removed 4 bases at V and 1 base at J, with 15 bases between. CDR1 SEHNR and CDR2 FQNEAQ come from the germline V gene (reference sequence). CDR3 DNA: TGTGCCAGCAGCTCTTGGACGGGAATGGGCACAGATACGCAGTATTTT. It encodes CASSSWTGMGTDTQYF.

The V and J genes are TRBV7-9 and TRBJ2-7; TRBD1 is a possible D gene (5 bases). CDR3 length: 19 amino acids. Trimming left V 1 base short and J 2 bases short, with 24 bases between. Per germline, CDR1 SEHNR and CDR2 FQNEAQ (reference sequence). The CDR3 loop is CASSLDPGSKYLGAYEQYF. The CDR3 DNA reads as TGTGCCAGCAGCTTAGATCCAGGGTCCAAGTACCTTGGGGCCTACGAGCAGTACTTC.

This clone was detected only a few times. The chain links TRBV10-3 to TRBJ2-2, with D tentatively TRBD1 (6 bases). The germline V gene encodes CDR1 ENHRY and CDR2 SYGVKD. This CDR3 has 12 residues. V lost 5 bases and J lost 7, with 8 bases in between. Written as DNA, the CDR3 is TGTGCCATCAGTCACAGGGACGGGGAGCTGTTTTTT. Residues: CAISHRDGELFF.

This chain connects TRBV6-1 to TRBJ2-5, with TRBD2 as a possible D gene (7 bases). The CDR3 loop spans 16 amino acids. Germline V gene lookup returns CDR1 MNHNS and CDR2 SASEGT. Trimming stripped 2 bases from V and 1 base from J, with 14 bases between. The CDR3 nucleotides are TGTGCCAGCAGTGAAAGGGGGGGGCAGATCCAAGAGACCCAGTACTTC. Protein sequence: CASSERGGQIQETQYF.

The chain carries TRBV5-6 and TRBJ2-5; D perhaps matches TRBD2 (7 bases). Germline CDR1 is SGHDT and CDR2 is YYEEEE. The CDR3 sequence is 15 residues long. With 4 bases removed from V and 5 bases from J, the gap between germline ends came to 18 bases. CDR3 sequence reads: CASSHTREGGETQYF. In DNA, the CDR3 is TGTGCCAGCAGCCACACCCGAGAGGGGGGGGAGACCCAGTACTTC.

CDR3 DNA sequence: TGTGCCTGGAGTCCCTCGGTTGCCAGGTCACCCCTCCACTTT. The encoded protein is CAWSPSVARSPLHF. J is TRBJ1-6 and V is TRBV30; D unclear. The V gene's germline CDR1 is GTSNPN and CDR2 SVGIG (reference sequence). V lost 2 bases, J lost 10 bases, and 15 bases lay in between. The CDR3 totals 14 residues. The variable domain in full, with the rest retrieved from reference TRBV30 and TRBJ1-6, is SQTIHQWPATLVQPVGSPLSLECTVEGTSNPNLYWYRQAAGRGLQLLFYSVGIGQISSEVPQNLSASRPQDRQFILSSKKLLLSDSGFYLCAWSPSVARSPLHFGNGTRLTVT.

About this clone: A much larger clonotype is one base distant, so this may be a read error. The sample has other DNA sequences that encode this CDR3 too. This sequence joins TRBV7-2 and TRBJ2-3; no clear D gene. The germline V and J ends were trimmed by 3 bases and 5 bases, with 3 bases remaining between them. This CDR3 is 11 amino acids long. Germline-derived CDR1 and CDR2 are SGHTA and FQGNSA. This CDR3 reads CASSFGDTQYF. DNA for the CDR3: TGTGCCAGCAGCTTCGGAGATACGCAGTATTTT.

The V call is TRBV2, the J call TRBJ2-1, with D maybe TRBD2 (6 bases). With 3 bases removed from V and 10 bases from J, the gap between germline ends came to 7 bases. The germline gives CDR1 SNHLY, CDR2 FYNNEI. The CDR3 runs to 11 residues. This chain's CDR3 is CASSEGGEQFF. The CDR3 DNA reads TGTGCCAGCAGTGAGGGGGGAGAGCAGTTCTTC.

This clone was counted between two and nine times. The gene calls are TRBV15 and TRBJ2-5, with D possibly matching TRBD1 (6 bases). Trimming left V 0 bases short and J 7 bases short, with 9 bases between. The CDR3 runs to 13 residues. Germline CDR1 reads LNHNV; CDR2 reads YYDKDF (reference sequence). The CDR3 DNA reads TGTGCCACCAGCAGAGAACAGGGAGTGACCCAGTACTTC. It codes for CATSREQGVTQYF.

This clone came up a few times. The chain employs TRBV5-1 and TRBJ2-1; no clear D. This CDR3 region has 15 residues. Per germline, CDR1 SGHRS and CDR2 YFSETQ. Trimming cost V 2 bases and J 9 bases, with 18 bases left between them. This CDR3 reads CASSFSPGVDGEQFF. The CDR3 nucleotides read TGCGCCAGCAGCTTCTCGCCTGGGGTCGATGGTGAGCAGTTCTTC.

This chain joins TRBV9 and TRBJ2-2; the D is unclear. V shed 2 bases and J shed 6 bases, with 8 bases lying between them. Germline V gene lookup returns CDR1 SGDLS and CDR2 YYNGEE. The CDR3 is 13 residues long. The CDR3 sequence: CASSVPVAGELFF. In DNA form, the CDR3 reads TGTGCCAGCAGCGTCCCGGTCGCCGGGGAGCTGTTTTTT.

The chain carries TRBV28 and TRBJ1-2; 8 nucleotides match TRBD1. With 8 bases clipped from V and 0 bases from J, the junction kept 5 bases outside the gene matches. This CDR3 is 14 amino acids long. The germline gives CDR1 MDHEN, CDR2 SYDVKM. CDR3 coding DNA: TGTGCCAGCTACGCGACAGGGGCTAACTATGGCTACACCTTC. Protein: CASYATGANYGYTF.

V is TRBV29-1 and J is TRBJ1-4; D possibly corresponds to TRBD1 (6 bases). Germline CDR1 SQVTM, CDR2 ANQGSEA. V lost 5 bases and J lost 5, with 18 bases in between. This CDR3 is built from 15 residues. The CDR3 DNA follows: TGCAGCGTTAGTGGGACAAGACAGACCAATGAAAAACTGTTTTTT. Amino acid sequence: CSVSGTRQTNEKLFF.

The V and J genes are TRBV10-3 and TRBJ1-1; D is ambiguous. Deletions cut 0 bases from V and 0 bases from J, with 5 bases between. The CDR3 extends over 14 amino acids. The germline gives CDR1 ENHRY, CDR2 SYGVKD. The CDR3 sequence: CAISESTMNTEAFF. The CDR3 DNA reads as TGTGCCATCAGTGAGTCTACGATGAACACTGAAGCTTTCTTT.

The table lists this clone with a few counts. The chain joins TRBV4-2 to TRBJ2-7; D is unresolved. With 0 bases removed from V and 1 base from J, the gap between germline ends came to 7 bases. CDR1 is LGHNA, CDR2 YNFKEQ, per germline. The CDR3 has 14 residues. The CDR3 DNA is TGTGCCAGCAGCCAAGATACCACTTCCTACGAGCAGTACTTC. Its translation is CASSQDTTSYEQYF.